These 20 T cell receptor beta chains were sequenced from one sample in a study of cytotoxic CD8 clonotypes in ibrutinib-treated CLL. Clones were sequenced by immunoSEQ multiplex PCR, and TCRdb holds only the in-frame ones, with some missing. Seen here are just over 200,000 clones, roughly three quarters observed once, and the top ten hold over 9.5%. Sequencing used PBMCs, obtained after 12 months of ibrutinib treatment. These receptors were obtained from a human donor with chronic lymphocytic leukemia.

The gene calls are TRBV6-1 and TRBJ2-6; D is perhaps TRBD1 (7 bases). Germline values: CDR1 MNHNS, CDR2 SASEGT. The V gene lost 8 bases and the J gene lost 2 bases, with 13 bases spanning the gap. This CDR3 has 15 amino acids. The CDR3 sequence: CASGGGKAGANVLTF. CDR3 bases: TGTGCCAGCGGAGGGGGCAAGGCTGGGGCCAACGTCCTGACTTTC.

V is TRBV11-2 and J is TRBJ1-1; D is possibly TRBD1 (5 bases). Germline-derived CDR1 and CDR2 are SGHAT and FQNNGV. The V and J ends lost 3 bases and 3 bases respectively, with 11 bases between them. This CDR3 has 14 amino acids. The CDR3 loop is CASSFTGADTEAFF. The CDR3, as DNA: TGTGCCAGCAGCTTCACTGGGGCGGACACTGAAGCTTTCTTT.

V gene TRBV4-1 combines with J gene TRBJ2-7, with D possibly TRBD2 on 5 matching bases. This CDR3 is 14 amino acids long. Germline lookup yields CDR1 MGHRA and CDR2 YSYEKL. V lost 4 bases and J 7 bases, leaving 17 bases between the germline ends. CDR3 sequence: CASSRLHRGGEQYF. The CDR3 DNA follows: TGCGCCAGCAGCCGCCTACACCGGGGTGGGGAGCAGTACTTC.

There are a few counts of this clone. This CDR3 is CASSRDRGSEQFF. For the CDR3, the DNA is TGTGCCAGCTCGCGGGACAGGGGAAGTGAGCAGTTCTTC. The chain recombines TRBV18 with TRBJ2-1, with 10 bases identical to TRBD1. The V and J ends lost 6 bases and 9 bases, in that order; junction bases with no gene match: 5. The CDR3 is 13 amino acids. CDR1 KGHSH and CDR2 LQKENI come from the germline V gene.

The chain combines TRBV27 with TRBJ1-1, with D possibly being TRBD1 (6 bases). Per the germline V gene, CDR1 is MNHEY and CDR2 is SMNVEV (reference sequence). This CDR3 is 17 amino acids long. Trimming cost V 6 bases and J 1 base, with 21 bases left between them. The CDR3 is CASSQYLPGGRNTEAFF. The DNA of the CDR3 is TGTGCCAGCAGCCAATACCTTCCGGGGGGCAGGAACACTGAAGCTTTCTTT.

The chain links TRBV4-1 to TRBJ2-3, with 7 bases lining up with TRBD1. With 6 bases clipped from V and 0 bases from J, the junction kept 12 bases outside the gene matches. Germline V CDR1 and CDR2: MGHRA, YSYEKL. The CDR3 is made up of 17 amino acids. The CDR3 DNA reads TGCGCCAGCAGACGTGCCCCCAGACAGGGTAGCACAGATACGCAGTATTTT. Its protein product is CASRRAPRQGSTDTQYF.

The V and J genes are TRBV19 and TRBJ2-1; TRBD1 agrees at 9 bases. Trimming at V came to 9 bases and at J to 10 bases, leaving 10 bases not matched to a gene. Per the germline V gene, CDR1 is LNHDA and CDR2 is SQIVND (reference sequence). The CDR3 is 13 amino acids. CDR3 residues: CASRTGVSGEQFF. The CDR3, as DNA: TGTGCCAGCCGGACAGGGGTTTCCGGGGAGCAGTTCTTC.

The chain employs TRBV5-1 and TRBJ1-2; TRBD1 matches at 7 bases. This CDR3 spans 14 amino acids. From germline, CDR1 is SGHRS and CDR2 YFSETQ. V was clipped by 0 bases and J by 6 bases; unmatched bases: 5. CDR3 in amino acids: CASSLGATGNGYTF. Here the CDR3 DNA reads TGCGCCAGCAGCTTGGGGGCGACAGGGAATGGCTACACCTTC.

This clone was counted only a few times. The chain joins TRBV25-1 to TRBJ2-7; 14 bases fit TRBD2. Germline lookup yields CDR1 MGHDK and CDR2 SYGVNS. Trimming took 4 bases from V and 1 from J; bases not matched to a gene: 9. CDR3 length: 18 amino acids. Here the CDR3 DNA reads TGTGCCAGCAGTGCCGGGACTAGCGGGAGAAGATTATCCTACGAGCAGTACTTC. It encodes CASSAGTSGRRLSYEQYF.

The chain joins TRBV7-6 to TRBJ2-3; the D gene is possibly TRBD2 (5 bases). Germline CDR1 and CDR2: SGHVS and FNYEAQ. The CDR3 is 15 amino acids. Trimming left V 5 bases short and J 2 bases short, with 14 bases between. The CDR3: CASSGGRDSTDTQYF. CDR3 DNA: TGTGCCAGCAGCGGAGGTCGCGACTCCACAGATACGCAGTATTTT. The full variable domain, rest sourced from reference TRBV7-6 and TRBJ2-3, is GAGVSQSPRYKVTKRGQDVALRCDPISGHVSLYWYRQALGQGPEFLTYFNYEAQQDKSGLPNDRFSAERPEGSISTLTIQRTEQRDSAMYRCASSGGRDSTDTQYFGPGTRLTVL.

This chain joins TRBV5-6 and TRBJ1-3, with D uncertain. CDR1 and CDR2 (germline): SGHDT, YYEEEE. This CDR3 is built from 15 residues. Trimming left V 6 bases short and J 2 bases short, with 15 bases between. CDR3 sequence: CASTYGLPAGNTIYF. For the CDR3, the DNA is TGTGCCAGCACCTACGGACTCCCAGCTGGAAACACCATATATTTT.

This clone appeared a few times. The chain joins TRBV10-2 to TRBJ2-3; D ambiguous. V lost 5 bases, J lost 0 bases, and 3 bases lay in between. The CDR3 is 12 residues long. Germline V gene sequence: CDR1 WSHSY, CDR2 SAAADI. The CDR3 coding sequence is TGCGCCAGCAGTCGGAGCACAGATACGCAGTATTTT. This sequence encodes CASSRSTDTQYF.

The chain employs TRBV11-2 and TRBJ1-4; D may be TRBD1 (6 bases). This CDR3 has 17 residues. Germline loops: CDR1 SGHAT, CDR2 FQNNGV. Trimming cost V 0 bases and J 7 bases, with 18 bases left between them. DNA of the CDR3: TGTGCCAGCAGCTTAGATTTCGGAGCAGGGGTGGGTGAAAAACTGTTTTTT. Its protein product is CASSLDFGAGVGEKLFF.

The chain joins TRBV27 to TRBJ2-1; 8 bases line up with TRBD2. The CDR3 is 14 residues long. Germline CDR1 reads MNHEY; CDR2 reads SMNVEV (reference sequence). V was clipped by 8 bases and J by 6 bases; unmatched bases: 9. CDR3 residues: CASHKPGTSNEQFF. DNA for the CDR3: TGTGCCAGCCATAAACCCGGGACTAGCAATGAGCAGTTCTTC.

The chain combines TRBV7-8 with TRBJ2-7, with D unclear. Germline CDR1 and CDR2: SGHVS and FQNEAQ. The length of the CDR3 is 16 residues. V was shortened by 2 bases and J by 0 bases, with 14 bases between the two germline ends. The CDR3: CASSLFFGPASYEQYF. CDR3 coding DNA: TGTGCCAGCAGCTTATTCTTCGGGCCGGCCTCCTACGAGCAGTACTTC.

This chain uses TRBV11-2 with TRBJ2-5; D may be TRBD2 (6 bases). V lost 6 bases to trimming and J lost 2 bases, with 16 bases between them. CDR3 length: 15 amino acids. The V gene's germline CDR1 is SGHAT and CDR2 FQNNGV. The CDR3 coding sequence is TGTGCCAGCAGAGCGGGTAGGCGTCCACAAGAGACCCAGTACTTC. It yields the protein CASRAGRRPQETQYF.

Here the CDR3 DNA reads TGTGCCAGCAAATACTCCGGGACAGACCTCAACCCCTACGAGCAGTACTTC. It yields the protein CASKYSGTDLNPYEQYF. This chain joins TRBV27 and TRBJ2-7; 7 bases match TRBD1. Trimming removed 7 bases from V and 2 bases from J; junction bases left unmatched: 17. The CDR3 loop spans 17 amino acids. The germline V gene has CDR1 MNHEY and CDR2 SMNVEV (reference sequence).

V gene TRBV28 combines with J gene TRBJ1-5; possible D gene TRBD1, 6 bases. V was cut by 6 bases and J by 4 bases, with 16 bases left in between. The CDR3 contains 15 residues. Germline assignment: CDR1 MDHEN and CDR2 SYDVKM. CDR3 nucleotide sequence: TGTGCCAGCAGCTTCAGTGGGACATCTAATCAGCCCCAGCATTTT. Translating gives CASSFSGTSNQPQHF.

The chain uses TRBV6-1 and TRBJ2-7, with a tentative D call TRBD1 (7 bases). This CDR3 is built from 14 residues. V lost 5 bases and J lost 4, with 15 bases in between. Looked up from germline, CDR1 is MNHNS and CDR2 is SASEGT. The CDR3 DNA follows: TGTGCCAGCAGTCCTTGGAGGGGGCTTTACGAGCAGTACTTC. Residues: CASSPWRGLYEQYF.

This chain joins TRBV30 and TRBJ1-1; tentatively, D is TRBD1 (5 bases). Germline CDR1 GTSNPN, CDR2 SVGIG (reference sequence). The CDR3 length is 13 residues. V lost 0 bases, J lost 0 bases, and 5 bases lay in between. The DNA of the CDR3 is TGTGCCTGGAGTGTGGGGGTGAACACTGAAGCTTTCTTT. Its protein product is CAWSVGVNTEAFF.